One and the same sample provided the 15 T cell receptor beta chains below, sequenced in a study of cytomegalovirus exposure and HLA in healthy donors. The PCR had 60 Vbeta and 13 Jbeta primers. Only in-frame clones appear in the TCRdb table, and some are missing; sequencing was by immunoSEQ multiplex PCR. Its table lists 140,000 to 150,000 clones. Material: PBMCs. The receptor source for this set is a woman aged 45-65 years in good health and CMV-seronegative.

The gene calls are TRBV5-1 and TRBJ2-7; 7 nucleotides align to TRBD2. This CDR3 has 14 residues. Germline lookup yields CDR1 SGHRS and CDR2 YFSETQ. Germline trimming cut 5 bases from V and 0 bases from J; bases unmatched to any gene: 5. CDR3 region: CASSGGGPSYEQYF. The DNA of the CDR3 is TGCGCCAGCAGTGGGGGGGGTCCCTCCTACGAGCAGTACTTC.

The chain recombines TRBV10-3 with TRBJ2-7; no clear D gene. CDR3 length: 13 residues. The germline gives CDR1 ENHRY, CDR2 SYGVKD. The germline V and J ends were trimmed by 5 bases and 6 bases, with 14 bases remaining between them. CDR3: CAISLTPMAEQYF. Written as DNA, the CDR3 is TGTGCCATCAGTCTGACTCCGATGGCCGAGCAGTACTTC.

The CDR3 DNA is TGTGCCAGCAGTCTTCAGGGGGCGAGGGACTACGAGCAGTACTTC. It codes for CASSLQGARDYEQYF. The V call is TRBV6-1, the J call TRBJ2-7, with 8 bases that match TRBD1. The CDR3 totals 15 residues. Looked up from germline, CDR1 is MNHNS and CDR2 is SASEGT. V shed 5 bases, J shed 3 bases, and the junction held 9 bases outside the gene matches.

The chain recombines TRBV28 with TRBJ2-2, with TRBD1 matching over 7 bases. The junction had 16 bases not matched to a gene; V was cut back by 7 bases and J by 8 bases. CDR3 size: 16 residues. Germline lookup yields CDR1 MDHEN and CDR2 SYDVKM. The CDR3 sequence is CASTRRAGGYVGELFF. In nucleotides, the CDR3 is TGTGCCAGCACCCGCCGCGCAGGGGGTTATGTTGGGGAGCTGTTTTTT.

This chain joins TRBV10-3 and TRBJ1-5, with 8 bases lining up with TRBD1. CDR1 and CDR2 from the germline V gene are ENHRY and SYGVKD. V was pared by 5 bases and J by 2 bases, with 5 bases of the junction left unmatched. The CDR3 contains 15 residues. CDR3 in amino acids: CAISREGQGNQPQHF. In nucleotides, the CDR3 is TGTGCCATCAGTCGAGAGGGACAGGGCAATCAGCCCCAGCATTTT.

V usage is TRBV7-3 and J usage is TRBJ1-5, with 8 bases that match TRBD1. The CDR3 spans 13 residues. The V segment lost 7 bases and the J segment 8 bases; nucleotides outside the gene matches: 7. Germline V lookup: CDR1 SGHTA, CDR2 FQGTGA. CDR3 sequence: CASTTGGDKPQHF. The CDR3 DNA reads TGTGCCAGCACAACAGGGGGAGATAAGCCCCAGCATTTT.

The V gene is TRBV28, the J gene TRBJ2-1; 8 bases are a match to TRBD1. The trim removed 6 bases at V and 7 bases at J, leaving 8 bases unmatched. This CDR3 has 14 amino acids. Germline-derived CDR1 and CDR2 are MDHEN and SYDVKM. Here the CDR3 DNA reads TGTGCCAGCAGCGTAGGACAGGGTTGGAATGAGCAGTTCTTC. It specifies CASSVGQGWNEQFF.

This chain links TRBV5-1 with TRBJ2-7; 14 bases are shared with TRBD2. This CDR3 is 15 amino acids long. The V gene's germline CDR1 is SGHRS and CDR2 YFSETQ. The V and J ends lost 4 bases and 4 bases, in that order; junction bases with no gene match: 4. This CDR3 is CASSRGTSGRYEQYF. The CDR3 coding sequence is TGCGCCAGCAGCCGAGGGACTAGCGGGAGATACGAGCAGTACTTC.

The rearrangement links TRBV7-2 to TRBJ1-1; unclear D gene. CDR3 length: 14 amino acids. Germline V gene data show CDR1 as SGHTA and CDR2 as FQGNSA. V gave up 3 bases and J gave up 0 bases, with 8 bases separating them. This chain's CDR3 is CASSFGYMNTEAFF. The CDR3 bases are TGTGCCAGCAGCTTCGGGTACATGAACACTGAAGCTTTCTTT.

V and J are TRBV18 and TRBJ2-7, with no clear D. The CDR3 has 11 residues. The V gene lost 3 bases and the J gene lost 5 bases, with 5 bases spanning the gap. The V gene's germline CDR1 is KGHSH and CDR2 LQKENI. CDR3 loop: CASSPSNEQYF. In nucleotides, the CDR3 is TGTGCCAGCTCACCCAGTAACGAGCAGTACTTC.

This sequence joins TRBV5-1 and TRBJ2-3, with 10 nucleotides matching TRBD2. V trimming: 5 bases; J trimming: 3 bases; junction bases outside the gene matches: 6. Germline-derived CDR1 and CDR2 are SGHRS and YFSETQ. CDR3 size: 15 residues. CDR3 loop: CASRERGGTTDTQYF. In DNA form, the CDR3 reads TGCGCCAGCAGGGAGCGGGGGGGAACGACAGATACGCAGTATTTT.

The chain is built from TRBV9 and TRBJ1-2; 7 positions agree with TRBD1. Germline CDR1 is SGDLS and CDR2 is YYNGEE. The CDR3 spans 15 residues. Trimming took 0 bases from V and 6 from J; bases not matched to a gene: 8. The CDR3 nucleotides are TGTGCCAGCAGCGTAGCGGGCAGGGGGATGAATGGCTACACCTTC. The encoded protein is CASSVAGRGMNGYTF.

The J gene is TRBJ2-7, the V gene TRBV7-2; 7 bases match TRBD2. V dropped 5 bases and J dropped 4; count of bases not matched to a gene: 8. The CDR3 spans 14 residues. From germline, CDR1 is SGHTA and CDR2 FQGNSA. The CDR3 spells CASSPLGGMYEQYF. The CDR3 bases are TGTGCCAGCAGCCCCCTGGGGGGGATGTACGAGCAGTACTTC.

The chain combines TRBV2 with TRBJ2-3; 7 bases agree with TRBD2. CDR3 length: 13 residues. V lost 9 bases and J lost 0; bases outside the gene matches: 3. Germline CDR1 is SNHLY and CDR2 is FYNNEI. The CDR3 DNA reads as TGTGCCAGTGGGAGGGAAAGCACAGATACGCAGTATTTT. Translated, it gives CASGRESTDTQYF. Full variable domain (missing parts from reference TRBV2 and TRBJ2-3): EPEVTQTPSHQVTQMGQEVILRCVPISNHLYFYWYRQILGQKVEFLVSFYNNEISEKSEIFDDQFSVERPDGSNFTLKIRSTKLEDSAMYFCASGRESTDTQYFGPGTRLTVL.

The chain combines TRBV9 with TRBJ1-1; D unresolved. The germline CDR1 and CDR2 sequences are SGDLS and YYNGEE. The V gene lost 4 bases and the J gene lost 1 base, with 8 bases spanning the gap. The CDR3 is 13 amino acids. The CDR3 coding sequence is TGTGCCAGCAGCCAGACAAGGAACACTGAAGCTTTCTTT. Translation: CASSQTRNTEAFF.